This T cell receptor (beta chain) was sequenced during a study of control samples from healthy donors and cancer patients. The data were produced by immunoSEQ multiplex PCR, yet TCRdb's version contains in-frame clones alone and is incomplete. The sample holds under 80,000 clones, approximately 80% seen once. Trimming left V 4 bases short and J 1 base short, with 7 bases between. The germline gives CDR1 LNHDA, CDR2 SQIVND (reference sequence). The CDR3 runs to 13 residues. Specimen: blood. This chain links TRBV19 with TRBJ1-1; D might be TRBD1 (6 bases). This clonotype originated in a man between 45 and 60 years old in good health. CDR3 nucleotide sequence: TGTGCCAGTAGTACACAGGGGAACACTGAAGCTTTCTTT. Protein: CASSTQGNTEAFF. The full variable domain, in which reference TRBV19 and TRBJ1-1 provide the parts outside the CDR3, is DGGITQSPKYLFRKEGQNVTLSCEQNLNHDAMYWYRQDPGQGLRLIYYSQIVNDFQKGDIAEGYSVSREKKESFPLTVTSAQKNPTAFYLCASSTQGNTEAFFGQGTRLTVV.